Listed below are T cell receptor beta chains from one sample, sequenced in a study of technical replicates of blood from several donors. Here immunoSEQ multiplex PCR was the method, and the copy in TCRdb shows in-frame clones only, minus some. The sample has tens of thousands of clones; 90% to 95% are singletons. The sample taken for sequencing was T cells isolated from PBMCs. The receptor source for this set is a human donor in good health. Each CDR3 is given with its conserved first and last residue. Fields, in order: V gene, clone size, D gene, J gene, CDR3 DNA, CDR3 protein. A D gene is named only where the DNA matches it firmly. Size is stated for part of the rows, as once, few or many counts, or as a class when the clone is expanded.

TRBV28	-	-	TRBJ2-7	TGTGCCAGCAGTTTATCCTATCGCCCCCCTGGCGAGCAGTACTTC	CASSLSYRPPGEQYF
TRBV6-4	-	TRBD1	TRBJ2-3	TGTGCCAGCGGGACAGGGGGCACAGATACGCAGTATTTT	CASGTGGTDTQYF
TRBV7-9	-	TRBD2	TRBJ2-3	TGTGCCAGCAGCGATTATAGCGGGAGGTCCACAGATACGCAGTATTTT	CASSDYSGRSTDTQYF
TRBV30	-	TRBD2	TRBJ2-2	TGTGCCTGGAGTGTACCGGAGCGGGGGGGCACCGGGGAGCTGTTTTTT	CAWSVPERGGTGELFF
TRBV19	-	TRBD1	TRBJ2-3	TGTGCCAGTAGTATGGACCGGACAGGTCGGACAGATACGCAGTATTTT	CASSMDRTGRTDTQYF
TRBV6-5	-	-	TRBJ1-5	TGTGCCAGCAGTTACCCGGGCCTTCGGAGGGATCAGCCCCAGCATTTT	CASSYPGLRRDQPQHF
TRBV7-9	-	-	TRBJ2-7	TGTGCCAGCAGCTTTCGAGGAGGGACAGTAACCTACGAGCAGTACTTC	CASSFRGGTVTYEQYF
TRBV9	few	-	TRBJ1-1	TGTGCCAGCAGCGTAGGGGGAGAAAACACTGAAGCTTTCTTT	CASSVGGENTEAFF
TRBV29-1	-	-	TRBJ1-1	TGCAGCGGTAGGGAGATTCGCACTGAAGCTTTCTTT	CSGREIRTEAFF
TRBV4-2	-	-	TRBJ1-2	TGTGCCAGCAGCCAAGAGGAGAGCTATGGCTACACCTTC	CASSQEESYGYTF
TRBV11-2	-	TRBD1	TRBJ2-5	TGTGCCAGCAGCTCGAGACAGGGGCGAGAGACCCAGTACTTC	CASSSRQGRETQYF
TRBV4-2	-	-	TRBJ1-1	TGTGCCAGCAGCCAAGGAGGATACACTGAAGCTTTCTTT	CASSQGGYTEAFF
TRBV19	-	TRBD1	TRBJ2-7	TGTGCCACTGAGACGGGACAGGGGGCGGTCGAGCAGTACTTC	CATETGQGAVEQYF
TRBV7-9	-	-	TRBJ2-2	TGTGCCAGCAGCTTACTAAGCGGCAAACGTCGAACCGGGGAGCTGTTTTTT	CASSLLSGKRRTGELFF
TRBV7-3	-	-	TRBJ2-7	TGTGCCAGCAGCTTAGGGAGGTCCTACGAGCAGTACTTC	CASSLGRSYEQYF
TRBV11-2	-	-	TRBJ2-5	TGTGCCAGCAGCGGAGGTGACAGGCACCAAGAGACCCAGTACTTC	CASSGGDRHQETQYF
TRBV7-8	-	-	TRBJ2-5	TGTGCCAGCAGCTTCCCCCTCAGCGCAGGGGAGTTGAAAAATCAAGAGACCCAGTACTTC	CASSFPLSAGELKNQETQYF
TRBV6-5	-	-	TRBJ2-7	TGTGCCACCTGGGGGGACCGAAGGGAGCAGTACTTC	CATWGDRREQYF
TRBV7-8	-	-	TRBJ1-5	TGTGCCAGCAGCCCGTCCAGGGTAAGCGAGCCCCAGCATTTT	CASSPSRVSEPQHF
TRBV5-1	-	TRBD1	TRBJ1-3	TGCGCCAGCAGCTTGGCCCCAGGGGGCTCGGGAAACACCATATATTTT	CASSLAPGGSGNTIYF
TRBV4-1	-	-	TRBJ2-7	TGCGCCAGCAGCCCAGAACAGGCGCAAGGCTACGAGCAGTACTTC	CASSPEQAQGYEQYF
TRBV4-1	-	-	TRBJ1-2	TGCGCCAGCAGCCAAGCCATCAGTGACTATGGCTACACCTTC	CASSQAISDYGYTF
TRBV28	-	TRBD1	TRBJ1-4	TGTGCCAGCAGGGGGACAGTCACAAATGAAAAACTGTTTTTT	CASRGTVTNEKLFF
TRBV10-2	once	-	TRBJ1-5	TGCGCCAGCAGTGAGTGGGCCCAACCCAATCAGCCCCAGCATTTT	CASSEWAQPNQPQHF
TRBV2	-	-	TRBJ1-6	TGTGCCAGCAGTGAGGAGGGTAATTCACCCCTCCACTTT	CASSEEGNSPLHF
TRBV6-1	-	-	TRBJ2-3	TGTGCCAGCGGGTGGGTGGAGGGCACAGATACGCAGTATTTT	CASGWVEGTDTQYF
TRBV6-6	-	-	TRBJ2-1	TGTGCCAGCACGGGCGGGGACTACAATGAGCAGTTCTTC	CASTGGDYNEQFF
TRBV28	-	TRBD1	TRBJ1-2	TGTGCCAGCCGCGGGACAGGCCTATCCTATGGCTACACCTTC	CASRGTGLSYGYTF
TRBV30	once	TRBD1	TRBJ1-1	TGTGCCTGGAGTGAAATCCCTGGACAGGGGGCGACTGAAGCTTTCTTT	CAWSEIPGQGATEAFF
TRBV18	-	TRBD2	TRBJ2-7	TGTGCCAGCTCACCTAGCGCTAGCGGGAGTGGGGCCTACGAGCAGTACTTC	CASSPSASGSGAYEQYF
TRBV7-9	-	-	TRBJ1-6	TGTGCCAGCAGTCCAGACTATAATTCACCCCTCCACTTT	CASSPDYNSPLHF
TRBV5-1	-	-	TRBJ2-4	TGCGCCAGCAGCTTGAGATCCGGAGTAAACATTCAGTACTTC	CASSLRSGVNIQYF
TRBV28	-	-	TRBJ1-4	TGTGCCAGCAGTGGCAGGGATGCAACTAATGAAAAACTGTTTTTT	CASSGRDATNEKLFF
TRBV28	-	-	TRBJ1-2	TGTGCCAGCAGTTTTTCTTATGCGGGAGGGGATGGCTACACCTTC	CASSFSYAGGDGYTF
TRBV10-3	-	TRBD1	TRBJ2-7	TGTGCCATCAGTTCATCGCACAGGGACAGTTCCTACGAGCAGTACTTC	CAISSSHRDSSYEQYF
TRBV19	-	-	TRBJ2-3	TGTGCCAGTAGCTCACCAGGGACTAGCACAGATACGCAGTATTTT	CASSSPGTSTDTQYF
TRBV6-5	-	TRBD1	TRBJ1-1	TGTGCCAGCAGTCGTTCCGGGACAGCGAACACTGAAGCTTTCTTT	CASSRSGTANTEAFF
TRBV6-5	-	TRBD2	TRBJ2-7	TGTGCCAGCAGTTACGGGACTAGCGGGAGGGTTGAGCAGTACTTC	CASSYGTSGRVEQYF
TRBV9	-	-	TRBJ1-5	TGTGCCAGCAGCCCCAGCGGGTTTCTAGGTCAGCCCCAGCATTTT	CASSPSGFLGQPQHF
TRBV5-4	-	-	TRBJ1-3	TGTGCCAGCAGTTTTTGGGGGGGTGGAAACACCATATATTTT	CASSFWGGGNTIYF
TRBV28	-	-	TRBJ1-2	TGTGCCAGCGCCGAACAGGTTAACTATGGCTACACCTTC	CASAEQVNYGYTF
TRBV4-2	-	TRBD2	TRBJ2-3	TGTGCCAGCAGCCGGACTAGCGGGATATCACGCACAGATACGCAGTATTTT	CASSRTSGISRTDTQYF
TRBV14	-	-	TRBJ1-2	TGTGCCAGCAGCCAAGAACCAGGGTGGTATGCGTACACCTTC	CASSQEPGWYAYTF
TRBV6-4	-	-	TRBJ1-1	TGTGCCAGCAGTGCCCAGGGTCACACTGAAGCTTTCTTT	CASSAQGHTEAFF
TRBV29-1	-	TRBD2	TRBJ2-2	TGCAGCGTGGATGGGACTAGCGGGATGAACACCGGGGAGCTGTTTTTT	CSVDGTSGMNTGELFF
TRBV2	-	-	TRBJ2-7	TGTGCCAGCAGTTCGTTCCCCCAGTACTTC	CASSSFPQYF
TRBV6-1	once	TRBD2	TRBJ2-5	TGTGCCAGCAGGGGGGGGCGGGAGGGCCAAGAGACCCAGTACTTC	CASRGGREGQETQYF